This T cell receptor (beta chain) was recovered during a study of T-cell reconstitution after alpha-beta-depleted transplantation in children (dated by TCRdb to about 2016). In terms of the full investigation: Using TCR repertoire profiling, the study followed T-cell immune reconstitution in a quantitative way in children after TCRalphabeta/CD19-depleted allogeneic hematopoietic cell transplantation. The investigation overall reported the following: Apparently early alphabetaT-cell count recovery about two months after transplant reportedly relied on only several hundred rapidly expanded clones derived from non-depleted graft cells. Over subsequent months, a decline in hyperexpanded clone frequencies was noted, and after one year, T-cell counts and TCRbeta diversity were mostly ascribed to newly produced T cells. The high TCRbeta diversity at day 60 in some patients was ascribed to recipient T cells and intrathymic progenitors that had survived conditioning.

The method was PCR. The sequencing machine was an Illumina HiSeq 2500. TCR library preparation used molecular barcoding, with unique molecular identifiers applied to normalize quantification of the TCRbeta repertoire. The public reads were quality trimmed at Q25 with fastp and then assembled into clones with MiXCR by TCRdb, keeping productive beta chains. Under each unique CDR3 protein, matching rows form one entry showing the most common genes and DNA. For this sample there are about 250,000 distinct CDR3 sequences; about 24% appear just once. The ten largest make up about 4.8% of the sample. Measured from the cysteine to the phenylalanine, the CDR3 is 19 residues long. Left in the record is the CDR3 DNA by itself, 57 bases read in frame from the first base. Trimming leaves V shorter by 3 bases and J shorter by 5 bases, with the junction holding 16 bases beyond the gene matches. From a lookup of the germline V gene, CDR1 and CDR2 are LGHNA and YSLEER.

Explained via the paper, the treatment or condition label denotes: allogeneic hematopoietic cell transplantation with graft depleted of TCRalphabeta T cells and CD19 B cells. Transplant recipients were children who received TCRalphabeta/CD19-depleted allogeneic hematopoietic cell grafts. In the case of this clonotype: Its antigen target is currently unknown. The input lacks base qualities; no much larger clone sits a single base away.

This receptor was taken from a female patient younger than 10 who had a stem cell transplant for congenital amegakaryocytic thrombocytopenia, so the T cells may come from the graft donor. The source material was PBMCs, mostly from graft donor cells, sampled 360 days after TCRalphabeta/CD19-depleted stem cell transplant. This chain joins TRBV4-3 to TRBJ2-3; 11 bases in the middle match TRBD2. The DNA is TGCGCCAGCAGCCACAGTCCCCTCAATCTAGCGGGAGGTATAGATACGCAGTATTTT. The resulting protein is CASSHSPLNLAGGIDTQYF.